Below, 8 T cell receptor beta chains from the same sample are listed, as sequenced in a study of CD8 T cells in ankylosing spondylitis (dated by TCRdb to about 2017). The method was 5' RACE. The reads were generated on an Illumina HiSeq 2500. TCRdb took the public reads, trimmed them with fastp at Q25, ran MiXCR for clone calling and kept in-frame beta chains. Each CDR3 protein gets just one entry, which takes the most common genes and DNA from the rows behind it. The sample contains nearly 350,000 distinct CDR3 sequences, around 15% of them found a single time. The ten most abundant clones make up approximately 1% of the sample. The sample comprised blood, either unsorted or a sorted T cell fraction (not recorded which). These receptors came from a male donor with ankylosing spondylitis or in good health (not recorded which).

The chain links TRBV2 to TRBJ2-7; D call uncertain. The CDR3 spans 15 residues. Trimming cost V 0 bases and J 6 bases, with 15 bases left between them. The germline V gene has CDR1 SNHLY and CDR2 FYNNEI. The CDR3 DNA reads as TGTGCCAGCAGTGAAGCTCTGCTGACATACAGCGAGCAGTACTTC. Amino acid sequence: CASSEALLTYSEQYF.

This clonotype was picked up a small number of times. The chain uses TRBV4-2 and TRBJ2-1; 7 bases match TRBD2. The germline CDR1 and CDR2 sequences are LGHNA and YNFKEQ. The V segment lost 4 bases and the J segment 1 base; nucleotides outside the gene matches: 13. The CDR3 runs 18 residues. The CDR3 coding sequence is TGTGCCAGCAGCCGGGAACCGGCGGGGGTAGGGTCCTACAATGAGCAGTTCTTC. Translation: CASSREPAGVGSYNEQFF.

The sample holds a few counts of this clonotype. The CDR3 DNA is TGCGCCAGCAGCCGAGGGGGACTAGCGTTCCAAGAGACCCAGTACTTC. It yields the protein CASSRGGLAFQETQYF. This chain links TRBV4-1 with TRBJ2-5; 10 bases align to TRBD2. The CDR3 consists of 16 residues. Germline values: CDR1 MGHRA, CDR2 YSYEKL. The V gene end was trimmed by 4 bases and the J gene end by 1 base; junction bases not matched to a gene: 6.

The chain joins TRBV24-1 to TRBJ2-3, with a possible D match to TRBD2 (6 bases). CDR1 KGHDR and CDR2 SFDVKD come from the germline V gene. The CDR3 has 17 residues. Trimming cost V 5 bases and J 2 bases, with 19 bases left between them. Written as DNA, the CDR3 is TGTGCCACCAGTGGCGACCCAGGGACTGATGACACAGATACGCAGTATTTT. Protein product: CATSGDPGTDDTDTQYF.

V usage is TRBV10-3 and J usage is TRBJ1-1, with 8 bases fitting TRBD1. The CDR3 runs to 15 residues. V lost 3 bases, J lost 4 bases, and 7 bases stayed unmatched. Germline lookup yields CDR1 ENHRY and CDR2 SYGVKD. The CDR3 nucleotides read TGTGCCATCAGTGACAACAGGGGGTTGGGCACTGAAGCTTTCTTT. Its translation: CAISDNRGLGTEAFF.

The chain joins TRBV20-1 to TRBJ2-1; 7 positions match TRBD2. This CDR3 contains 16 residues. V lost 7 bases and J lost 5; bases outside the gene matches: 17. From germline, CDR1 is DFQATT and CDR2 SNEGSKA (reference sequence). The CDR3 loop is CSVGGLSLTGHNEQFF. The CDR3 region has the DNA TGCAGTGTGGGGGGGTTATCCCTCACTGGGCACAATGAGCAGTTCTTC.

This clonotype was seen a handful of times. The CDR3 DNA reads TGTGCCAGCAGCCAAAAAGTTGGGGGGAACACTGAAGCTTTCTTT. Amino acids: CASSQKVGGNTEAFF. The J gene is TRBJ1-1, the V gene TRBV3-1; a possible D gene is TRBD1 (5 bases). CDR1 and CDR2 from the germline V gene are LGHDT and YNNKEL (reference sequence). The CDR3 contains 15 residues. Trimming took 2 bases from V and 1 from J, leaving 11 bases between them.

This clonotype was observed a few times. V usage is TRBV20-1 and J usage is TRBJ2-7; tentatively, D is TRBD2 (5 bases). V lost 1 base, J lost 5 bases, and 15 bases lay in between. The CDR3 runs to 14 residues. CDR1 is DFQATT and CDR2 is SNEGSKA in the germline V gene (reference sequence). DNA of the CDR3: TGCAGTGCTAGAGGATGGGCCGGGGAGAACGAGCAGTACTTC. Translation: CSARGWAGENEQYF.